The clone carrying this TCR beta chain was counted between two and nine times. No antigen is known for it. This sample is drawn from a study of T cell repertoires in cytomegalovirus infection. About the research overall: In public TCR beta signatures, there were indications of both CMV infection and matching HLA type.

TCRdb redid the calling of the reads with MiXCR, one entry per CDR3 protein. The data show 700,000 to 950,000 distinct CDR3 sequences, approximately 30% seen once. V lost 3 bases, J lost 4 bases, and 12 bases lay in between. The germline CDR1 and CDR2 sequences are SGHRS and YFSETQ. The CDR3 extends over 14 amino acids. Study observations and caveats: There were HLA-C-restricted CMV-specific TCR beta clonotypes dominating the ex vivo response. Cumulated frequencies of public TCR beta families served to identify carriers of CMV plus the relevant HLA.

Specimen: cultured CD8+ T cells from PBMCs, collected from culture after CMV antigen stimulation. The chain carries TRBV5-1 and TRBJ2-3; D is uncertain. The clonotype was recovered from a human donor in good health (CMV status not recorded). Some clones in this sample may be carry-over from other donors' samples. CDR3 sequence: CASSSRTQADTQYF. The CDR3 DNA reads as TGCGCCAGCAGCTCACGGACCCAGGCAGATACGCAGTATTTT.